This T cell receptor beta chain was obtained from a study of control samples from healthy donors and cancer patients. Method: immunoSEQ multiplex PCR; TCRdb's copy keeps in-frame clones and lacks some. The sample includes around 200,000 clones, approximately 95% of them seen just once. CDR1 and CDR2 from the germline V gene are SGHVS and FNYEAQ. The CDR3 is made up of 15 amino acids. The ends were cut back, 4 bases at V and 7 bases at J, with 19 bases in the middle. The specimen was blood. The V and J genes are TRBV7-6 and TRBJ1-2, with D perhaps TRBD1 (6 bases). This sequence was found in a man aged 18 to 35 in good health. CDR3 sequence reads: CASSSIAGELSGYTF. The CDR3 nucleotides read TGTGCCAGCAGCTCGATTGCAGGGGAGTTAAGTGGCTACACCTTC.